Shown below are 20 T cell receptor beta chains from a single sample sequenced in a study of CD8+ T cells in alopecia areata. Investigators isolated RNA and reverse transcribed it into cDNA to act as the sequencing template. Sequencing used immunoSEQ multiplex PCR; TCRdb keeps in-frame clones, though not all of them. The profile shows about 180,000 clones, about 60% of them singletons. This material consisted of CD4+ T cells sorted from blood, taken at week 0. Receptors were obtained from a human donor with alopecia areata.

The gene calls are TRBV5-6 and TRBJ1-1; perhaps TRBD1 as D (6 bases). The CDR3 is made up of 13 amino acids. Germline V gene lookup returns CDR1 SGHDT and CDR2 YYEEEE. V lost 5 bases and J 5 bases, leaving 13 bases between the germline ends. CDR3 sequence reads: CASSRTGPTEAFF. The DNA for the CDR3 is TGTGCCAGCAGTCGTACAGGGCCAACTGAAGCTTTCTTT.

This clone was seen a few times. The V and J genes are TRBV7-2 and TRBJ2-2; no definite D call. Germline CDR1 is SGHTA and CDR2 is FQGNSA. The germline V and J ends were trimmed by 4 bases and 0 bases, with 12 bases remaining between them. The CDR3 is made up of 16 amino acids. In DNA form, the CDR3 reads TGTGCCAGCAGCTCCAGGCTTAGGGCGAACACCGGGGAGCTGTTTTTT. Amino acid sequence: CASSSRLRANTGELFF.

The V call is TRBV6-1, the J call TRBJ1-2; D possibly corresponds to TRBD1 (6 bases). The V gene lost 6 bases and the J gene lost 5 bases, with 16 bases spanning the gap. The CDR3 has 14 residues. Germline assignment: CDR1 MNHNS and CDR2 SASEGT. The CDR3 DNA follows: TGTGCCAGCAGAACCGACGGACAGAAATATGGCTACACCTTC. Its protein is CASRTDGQKYGYTF.

The V and J genes are TRBV30 and TRBJ2-5; 8 nucleotides match TRBD2. The CDR3 spans 13 residues. The J segment lost 9 bases and the V segment lost 5 bases, leaving 11 bases of the junction unmatched. Germline values: CDR1 GTSNPN, CDR2 SVGIG (reference sequence). CDR3 in DNA: TGTGCCTGGGGGACTAGGGGGAAATCAGCCCAGTACTTC. It yields the protein CAWGTRGKSAQYF. Looking up the rest from reference TRBV30 and TRBJ2-5 gives the full variable domain: SQTIHQWPATLVQPVGSPLSLECTVEGTSNPNLYWYRQAAGRGLQLLFYSVGIGQISSEVPQNLSASRPQDRQFILSSKKLLLSDSGFYLCAWGTRGKSAQYFGPGTRLLVL.

The count of this clone is one. J is TRBJ2-3 and V is TRBV25-1; the D gene could be TRBD1 or TRBD2 (6 bases each). The germline CDR1 and CDR2 sequences are MGHDK and SYGVNS. V was clipped by 3 bases and J by 4 bases, with 17 bases between them. This CDR3 contains 16 residues. The CDR3 DNA sequence: TGTGCCAGCAGTGATGGGGGGCGACGGTTGCCAGATACGCAGTATTTT. It codes for CASSDGGRRLPDTQYF.

J is TRBJ2-7 and V is TRBV4-1; TRBD1 aligns across 10 bases. Germline V lookup: CDR1 MGHRA, CDR2 YSYEKL. This CDR3 is 15 amino acids long. V lost 5 bases, J lost 2 bases, and 6 bases stayed unmatched. The CDR3 DNA is TGCGCCAGCAGCGGGACAGGGGACCCCCCCTACGAGCAGTACTTC. This translates into CASSGTGDPPYEQYF.

This clone was seen a handful of times. The chain couples TRBV4-2 to TRBJ2-5; no definite D call. V was clipped by 0 bases and J by 4 bases, with 6 bases between them. From germline, CDR1 is LGHNA and CDR2 YNFKEQ. This CDR3 comprises 13 residues. DNA of the CDR3: TGTGCCAGCAGCCAAGATCGAGGAGAGACCCAGTACTTC. Its protein product is CASSQDRGETQYF.

This sequence joins TRBV2 and TRBJ2-2; 11 nucleotides line up with TRBD2. The CDR3 runs 15 residues. Germline trimming cut 9 bases from V and 2 bases from J; bases unmatched to any gene: 5. Germline CDR1 reads SNHLY; CDR2 reads FYNNEI. The CDR3 protein is CASTGTSGNTGELFF. The CDR3 bases are TGTGCCAGTACCGGGACTAGCGGTAACACCGGGGAGCTGTTTTTT.

This clone was seen more than once but under ten times. Within the sample, other DNA sequences also encode this same CDR3. V is TRBV5-1 and J is TRBJ2-5; D uncertain. Germline values: CDR1 SGHRS, CDR2 YFSETQ. V shed 0 bases and J shed 1 base, with 4 bases lying between them. The CDR3 covers 13 residues. CDR3: CASSLGTQETQYF. The CDR3 bases are TGCGCCAGCAGCTTGGGCACCCAAGAGACCCAGTACTTC.

Only a few counts were recorded for this clone. The chain joins TRBV4-2 to TRBJ1-6, with 9 nucleotides matching TRBD1. The CDR3 contains 15 residues. Germline CDR1 LGHNA, CDR2 YNFKEQ. Trimming cost V 1 base and J 9 bases; bases outside gene matches: 4. CDR3 sequence (DNA): TGTGCCAGCAGCCAAGGGGACAGGGAGAGTTCACCCCTCCACTTT. Its translation is CASSQGDRESSPLHF.

The chain carries TRBV6-6 and TRBJ1-1; D call uncertain. There are 14 residues in the CDR3. V lost 0 bases, J lost 4 bases, and 9 bases lay in between. From germline, CDR1 is MNHNY and CDR2 SVGAGI (reference sequence). Here the CDR3 DNA reads TGTGCCAGCAGTTACTCGTCAGTGGGCACTGAAGCTTTCTTT. This sequence encodes CASSYSSVGTEAFF.

V gene TRBV20-1 combines with J gene TRBJ1-2; D is perhaps TRBD1 (6 bases). The germline V gene encodes CDR1 DFQATT and CDR2 SNEGSKA (reference sequence). The CDR3 loop spans 10 amino acids. The CDR3 sequence is CSIHGTGYTF. CDR3 nucleotide sequence: TGCAGCATACATGGGACAGGCTACACCTTC.

This clone occurred many times. The CDR3 spells CSAEGGSLGANVLTF. CDR3 bases: TGCAGCGCCGAGGGAGGGTCGTTGGGGGCCAACGTCCTGACTTTC. The J gene is TRBJ2-6, the V gene TRBV29-1, with 7 positions matching TRBD2. CDR1 is SQVTM and CDR2 is ANQGSEA in the germline V gene. The CDR3 runs to 15 residues. Trimming at V came to 7 bases and at J to 4 bases, leaving 10 bases not matched to a gene.

This clone was counted a few times. The chain links TRBV30 to TRBJ2-7, with no clear D. Trimming shortened V by 2 bases and J by 5 bases, and 13 bases separated the two germline ends. The CDR3 consists of 13 residues. Germline CDR1 is GTSNPN and CDR2 is SVGIG (reference sequence). This CDR3 is CAWSRPPANEQYF. In DNA, the CDR3 is TGTGCCTGGAGTAGGCCCCCGGCAAACGAGCAGTACTTC.

The chain joins TRBV6-1 to TRBJ2-1; 7 bases fit TRBD2. V was pared by 4 bases and J by 0 bases, with 6 bases of the junction left unmatched. Germline V gene data show CDR1 as MNHNS and CDR2 as SASEGT. The CDR3 runs to 16 residues. CDR3 sequence: CASSASGESSYNEQFF. In DNA, the CDR3 is TGTGCCAGCAGTGCCAGCGGGGAAAGCTCCTACAATGAGCAGTTCTTC.

This chain uses TRBV6-6 with TRBJ1-6; tentatively, D is TRBD1 (6 bases). V was shortened by 7 bases and J by 5 bases, with 9 bases between the two germline ends. Germline assignment: CDR1 MNHNY and CDR2 SVGAGI (reference sequence). This CDR3 comprises 13 residues. The CDR3 DNA is TGTGCCAGCACCGGGGGCAATAATTCACCCCTCCACTTT. Translation gives CASTGGNNSPLHF.

The chain has TRBV10-2 and TRBJ1-6; 11 bases are a match to TRBD1. This CDR3 spans 17 amino acids. CDR1 is WSHSY and CDR2 is SAAADI in the germline V gene. V trimming: 5 bases; J trimming: 2 bases; junction bases outside the gene matches: 5. CDR3 in DNA: TGCGCCAGCAGTCTTGGACAGGGGGCAACCTATAATTCACCCCTCCACTTT. It encodes CASSLGQGATYNSPLHF.

The rearrangement joins TRBV30 to TRBJ2-5, with D possibly being TRBD1 or TRBD2 (6 bases each). V was clipped by 5 bases and J by 5 bases, with 12 bases between them. The germline CDR1 and CDR2 sequences are GTSNPN and SVGIG (reference sequence). CDR3 length: 12 amino acids. The CDR3 reads CAWGGPRETQYF. The CDR3 DNA is TGTGCCTGGGGGGGGCCGAGGGAGACCCAGTACTTC.

The V call is TRBV29-1, the J call TRBJ2-5; no reliable D call. CDR1 is SQVTM, CDR2 ANQGSEA, per germline. The CDR3 spans 13 residues. Trimming left V 8 bases short and J 0 bases short, with 13 bases between. CDR3: CSIRASDQETQYF. The CDR3 bases are TGCAGCATACGGGCCAGTGACCAAGAGACCCAGTACTTC.

By sample fraction, this clone is medium-sized. This chain joins TRBV2 and TRBJ2-3; possibly TRBD2 for D (5 bases). The CDR3 is 13 amino acids. Per germline, CDR1 SNHLY and CDR2 FYNNEI. Trimming removed 4 bases at V and 8 bases at J, with 13 bases between. CDR3 loop: CASSVGVKTTQYF. The CDR3 coding sequence is TGTGCCAGCAGTGTGGGAGTTAAAACTACGCAGTATTTT.